This T cell receptor beta chain was documented in a study of blood T cell repertoires in COVID-19. Looking at the study overall: There were acute and convalescent COVID-19 samples, and they came from the United States, Italy and Spain. PBMCs, B-cell-depleted T cells, or T cells were the source of the cDNA or gDNA that made up the material.

Per the study methods: Amplified reference gene primers provided the basis for estimating nucleated cell counts. Profiled with immunoSEQ multiplex PCR; TCRdb holds only in-frame clones, not every one. V, J and clone size were drawn from that table, and D and trimming were deduced from the DNA. The sample yields approximately 150,000 clones, around 88% seen once. The CDR3 runs to 13 residues. Germline lookup yields CDR1 SGHTA and CDR2 FQGNSA. Trimming shortened V by 6 bases and J by 5 bases, and 13 bases separated the two germline ends. The sequence came from a woman in her seventies who had recovered from COVID-19. The sample consisted of peripheral blood. The chain employs TRBV7-2 and TRBJ1-2; D is perhaps TRBD1 (5 bases). CDR3 loop: CASSFRAGYGYTF. CDR3 DNA: TGTGCCAGCAGTTTCAGGGCTGGGTATGGCTACACCTTC.